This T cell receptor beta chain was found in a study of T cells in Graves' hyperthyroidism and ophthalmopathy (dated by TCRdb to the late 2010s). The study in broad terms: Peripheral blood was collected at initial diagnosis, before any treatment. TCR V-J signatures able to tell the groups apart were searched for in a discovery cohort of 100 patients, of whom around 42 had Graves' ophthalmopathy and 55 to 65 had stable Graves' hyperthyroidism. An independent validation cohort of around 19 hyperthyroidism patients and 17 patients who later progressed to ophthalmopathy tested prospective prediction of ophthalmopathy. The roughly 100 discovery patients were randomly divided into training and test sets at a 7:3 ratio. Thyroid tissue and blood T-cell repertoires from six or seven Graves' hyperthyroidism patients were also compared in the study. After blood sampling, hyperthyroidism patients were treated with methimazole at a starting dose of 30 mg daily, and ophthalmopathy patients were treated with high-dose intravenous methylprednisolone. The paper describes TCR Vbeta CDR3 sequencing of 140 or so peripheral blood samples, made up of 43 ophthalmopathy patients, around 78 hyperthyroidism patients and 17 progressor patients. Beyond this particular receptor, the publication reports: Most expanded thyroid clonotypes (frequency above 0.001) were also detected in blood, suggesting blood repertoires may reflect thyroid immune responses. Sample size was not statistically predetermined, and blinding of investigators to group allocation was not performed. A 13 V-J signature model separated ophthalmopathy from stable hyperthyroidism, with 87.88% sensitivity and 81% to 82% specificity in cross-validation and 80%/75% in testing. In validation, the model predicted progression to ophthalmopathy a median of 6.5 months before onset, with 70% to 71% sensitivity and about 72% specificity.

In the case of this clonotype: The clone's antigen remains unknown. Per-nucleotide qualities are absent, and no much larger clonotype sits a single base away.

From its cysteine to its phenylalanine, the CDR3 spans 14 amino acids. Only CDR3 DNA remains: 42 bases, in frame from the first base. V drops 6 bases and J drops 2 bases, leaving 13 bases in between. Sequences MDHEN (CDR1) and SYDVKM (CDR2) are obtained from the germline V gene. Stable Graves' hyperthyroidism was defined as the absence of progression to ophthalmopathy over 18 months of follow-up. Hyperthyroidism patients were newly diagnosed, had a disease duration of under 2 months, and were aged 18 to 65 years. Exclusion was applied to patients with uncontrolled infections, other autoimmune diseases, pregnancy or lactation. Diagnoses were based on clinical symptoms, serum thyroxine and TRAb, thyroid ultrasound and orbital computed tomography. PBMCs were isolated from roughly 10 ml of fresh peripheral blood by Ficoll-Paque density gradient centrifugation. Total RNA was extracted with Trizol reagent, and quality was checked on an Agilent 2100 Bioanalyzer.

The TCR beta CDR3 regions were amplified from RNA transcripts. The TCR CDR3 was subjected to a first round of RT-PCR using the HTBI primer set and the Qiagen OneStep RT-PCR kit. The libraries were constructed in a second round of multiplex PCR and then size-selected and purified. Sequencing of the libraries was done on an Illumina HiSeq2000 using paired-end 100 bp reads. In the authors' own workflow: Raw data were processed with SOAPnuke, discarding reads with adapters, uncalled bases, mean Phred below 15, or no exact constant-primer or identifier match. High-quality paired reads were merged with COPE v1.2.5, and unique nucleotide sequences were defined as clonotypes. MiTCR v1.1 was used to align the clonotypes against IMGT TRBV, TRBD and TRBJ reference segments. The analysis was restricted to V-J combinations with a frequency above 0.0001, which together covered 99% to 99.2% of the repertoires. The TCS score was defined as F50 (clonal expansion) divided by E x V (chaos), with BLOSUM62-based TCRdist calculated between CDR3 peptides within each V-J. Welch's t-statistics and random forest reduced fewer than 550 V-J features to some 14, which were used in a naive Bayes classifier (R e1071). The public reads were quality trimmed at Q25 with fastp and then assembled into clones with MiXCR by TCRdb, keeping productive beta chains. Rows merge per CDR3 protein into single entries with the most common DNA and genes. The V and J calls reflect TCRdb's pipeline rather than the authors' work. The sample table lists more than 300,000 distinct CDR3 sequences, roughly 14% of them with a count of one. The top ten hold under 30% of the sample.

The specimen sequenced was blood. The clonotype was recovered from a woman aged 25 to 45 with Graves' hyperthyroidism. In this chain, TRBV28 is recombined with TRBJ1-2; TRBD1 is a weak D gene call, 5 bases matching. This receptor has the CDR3 CASSPDIQNYGYTF. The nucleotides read TGTGCCAGCAGCCCGGACATTCAAAACTATGGCTACACCTTC.